This T cell receptor (beta chain) stems from a study of neurological immune-mediated disorders. This clonotype has a count of ten or more. TCRdb independently ran MiXCR on the 5' RACE reads; one entry per CDR3 protein. This table holds around 40,000 distinct CDR3 sequences, over 9.5% found once. Individuals who volunteered at a blood bank located in Maryland, USA, made up the group of healthy controls. What was sequenced was PBMCs. This TCR was sampled from a female donor in good health.

CDR3 loop: CASSRGQGVTEAFF. CDR3 coding DNA: TGTGCCAGCAGCCGCGGACAGGGTGTGACTGAAGCTTTCTTT. This chain links TRBV7-9 with TRBJ1-1; 8 bases are a match to TRBD1. CDR3 length: 14 residues. Germline V lookup: CDR1 SEHNR, CDR2 FQNEAQ (reference sequence). V gave up 5 bases and J gave up 5 bases; unmatched junction bases: 7.